The clone carrying this T cell receptor (beta chain) was recorded once. The source of the sample is a study of blood T cell repertoires in COVID-19. The length of the CDR3 is 19 residues. Unmatched junction bases numbered 7, after V lost 2 bases and J lost 0 bases. Germline V lookup: CDR1 MNHEY, CDR2 SVGEGT. Per the original data handling: Nucleated cell number was recorded as an estimate derived from reference gene primer amplification. TCRdb keeps only in-frame clones here, not all; method: immunoSEQ multiplex PCR. Clone size and V and J calls were adopted from that table, with D and trimming inferred from the DNA. The table has about 48,000 clones, 82% seen once.

This TCR came from a man aged 35 to 55 with acute or convalescent COVID-19. The sequenced sample consisted of peripheral blood. The chain employs TRBV6-2 or TRBV6-3 and TRBJ2-3; 14 positions agree with TRBD2. The CDR3 bases are TGTGCCAGCAGTTACCAAAGGACTAGCGGGGGGTGGAGCACAGATACGCAGTATTTT. This sequence encodes CASSYQRTSGGWSTDTQYF.